This T cell receptor (beta chain) comes out of a study of early T cells in non-severe SARS-CoV-2 infection. General study findings and limits: Matching results from VDJdb favored anti-spike CD8 responses, leaving private and CD4 specificities undetected.

Germline-derived CDR1 and CDR2 are LGHNT and FRNRAP. The CDR3 spans 15 residues. Trimming removed 6 bases at V and 9 bases at J, with 21 bases between. TCRdb redid the calling of the 5' RACE reads with MiXCR, one entry per CDR3 protein. The profile shows about 90,000 distinct CDR3 sequences, 13% to 15% of them singletons. This clonotype was observed at least ten times. Its antigen is as yet unknown. The chain is built from TRBV12-5 and TRBJ2-1; D not resolved. Sequenced: whole blood. The origin of this receptor is an adult who was a healthcare worker with PCR-confirmed SARS-CoV-2 infection or an uninfected control (not recorded which). CDR3 protein: CASGPVTPISVEQFF. Here the CDR3 DNA reads TGTGCTAGTGGCCCCGTAACCCCCATAAGTGTTGAGCAGTTCTTC.